This T cell receptor beta chain was documented in a study of STAT5B mutations in CD4+ large granular lymphocyte leukemia. This clone was found a few times. Its target is unknown. Study-wide results and caveats: No patients shared main leukemic clonotypes, though roughly 27% appeared at low frequency elsewhere. Compared with healthy controls (2/35), patient top clones favored TRBV06 (8/27).

Sequencing was at survey level. Profiled with immunoSEQ multiplex PCR; TCRdb holds only in-frame clones, not every one. The repertoire consists of 25,000 to 35,000 clones, with 85% to 90% occurring once and the leading ten covering 0.4% to 0.5%. CDR1 is MDHEN, CDR2 SYDVKM, per germline. This CDR3 has 14 amino acids. V lost 5 bases, J lost 1 base, and 11 bases lay in between. The V call is TRBV28, the J call TRBJ1-2; D ambiguous. Material for sequencing was CD4+ T cells from blood buffy coats. This TCR was sampled from a human donor in good health. CDR3 loop: CASSRTRGNYGYTF. The CDR3 nucleotides read TGTGCCAGCAGTCGAACGAGAGGTAACTATGGCTACACCTTC.